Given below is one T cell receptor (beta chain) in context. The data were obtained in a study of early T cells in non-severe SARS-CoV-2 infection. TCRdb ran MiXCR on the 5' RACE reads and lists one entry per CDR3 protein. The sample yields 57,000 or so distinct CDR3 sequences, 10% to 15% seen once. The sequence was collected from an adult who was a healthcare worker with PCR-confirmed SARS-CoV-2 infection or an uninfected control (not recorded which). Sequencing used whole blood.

The CDR3 is CASSLIGDRSYEQYF. The CDR3 bases are TGTGCCAGCAGCTTAATAGGAGACAGGTCATACGAGCAGTACTTC. The chain has TRBV11-2 and TRBJ2-7, with D maybe TRBD1 (6 bases). The CDR3 runs to 15 residues. V was clipped by 2 bases and J by 4 bases, with 15 bases between them. Germline V gene lookup returns CDR1 SGHAT and CDR2 FQNNGV.